This TCR beta chain came from a study of blood T cells in healthy people across ages. This clonotype was seen a handful of times. The target antigen is unknown. It was with a sample-barcoded 5' primer and a J-beta primer mix that a second PCR of about 6 to 12 cycles was run. TCRdb recomputed calls from the 5' RACE reads with MiXCR, one row per CDR3 protein. The profile shows a few hundred thousand distinct CDR3 sequences, over 25% of them singletons. General observations from the study: Naive and antigen-experienced cells were not separated, limiting conclusive comparison. Older age went with lower TCR beta diversity per million T cells, in a roughly linear way.

Trimming shortened V by 6 bases and J by 4 bases, and 14 bases separated the two germline ends. The CDR3 loop spans 14 amino acids. These data are also associated with another study on T cells of mothers and their children. In that study: Related mother-child pairs showed slightly, non-significantly higher overlap than unrelated pairs.

The TCR was taken from a boy younger than 10 in good health. The specimen sequenced was blood. J is TRBJ2-3 and V is TRBV12-3 or TRBV12-4; no reliable D call. Here the CDR3 DNA reads TGTGCCAGCAGCGTTTTACGTGTGGCAGATACGCAGTATTTT. Translation: CASSVLRVADTQYF.